The next 11 T cell receptor beta chains were all read from a single sample in a study of cytomegalovirus exposure and HLA in healthy donors. The PCR was carried out with 60 Vbeta primers and 13 Jbeta primers. Repertoires were generated with immunoSEQ multiplex PCR, while TCRdb's copy carries only in-frame clones and drops some. The table records some 120,000 clones, 15% of them present only once. Sequencing was done on a sample of PBMCs. These receptors came from a woman between 18 and 29 years old in good health and CMV-seronegative.

For the CDR3, the DNA is TGTGCCAGCAGCTTTAGACAAGATCAGCCCCAGCATTTT. Translation gives CASSFRQDQPQHF. The chain combines TRBV27 with TRBJ1-5; D is unclear. Germline V CDR1 and CDR2: MNHEY, SMNVEV (reference sequence). Trimming removed 6 bases at V and 5 bases at J, with 11 bases between. The CDR3 has 13 amino acids.

This clone was detected a few times. V is TRBV6-4 and J is TRBJ2-2; TRBD1 agrees at 8 bases. V gave up 3 bases and J gave up 4 bases; unmatched junction bases: 4. The CDR3 consists of 15 residues. Germline CDR1 MRHNA, CDR2 SNTAGT. The CDR3 bases are TGTGCCAGCAGTGAAGCCGGGACAGGCACCGGGGAGCTGTTTTTT. This sequence encodes CASSEAGTGTGELFF.

The chain has TRBV19 and TRBJ2-5; TRBD1 aligns across 11 bases. The CDR3 covers 15 residues. The V gene end was trimmed by 7 bases and the J gene end by 5 bases; junction bases not matched to a gene: 9. CDR1 LNHDA and CDR2 SQIVND come from the germline V gene (reference sequence). In nucleotides, the CDR3 is TGTGCCAGTAATAATGGACAGGGGGCAGGGGAGACCCAGTACTTC. Residues: CASNNGQGAGETQYF. Full variable domain (outside the CDR3, taken from reference TRBV19 and TRBJ2-5): DGGITQSPKYLFRKEGQNVTLSCEQNLNHDAMYWYRQDPGQGLRLIYYSQIVNDFQKGDIAEGYSVSREKKESFPLTVTSAQKNPTAFYLCASNNGQGAGETQYFGPGTRLLVL.

This chain joins TRBV7-3 and TRBJ2-3; 11 nucleotides align to TRBD2. V shed 1 base, J shed 6 bases, and the junction held 15 bases outside the gene matches. The CDR3 sequence is 19 residues long. Germline V gene sequence: CDR1 SGHTA, CDR2 FQGTGA. CDR3 nucleotide sequence: TGTGCCAGCAGCTTAAGGCCGATACTAGCGGGAGTACTGTCCGATACGCAGTATTTT. Its translation: CASSLRPILAGVLSDTQYF.

J is TRBJ2-1 and V is TRBV7-9, with 7 bases matching TRBD2. With V trimmed by 5 bases and J by 9 bases, 13 bases remained unmatched. CDR1 is SEHNR and CDR2 is FQNEAQ in the germline V gene (reference sequence). This CDR3 spans 15 amino acids. CDR3 in DNA: TGTGCCAGCAGCCCCGGGCGGGAGCGGGCGCTTGAGCAGTTCTTC. Translating it yields CASSPGRERALEQFF. The entire variable domain, with the rest obtained from reference TRBV7-9 and TRBJ2-1, is as follows: DTGVSQNPRHKITKRGQNVTFRCDPISEHNRLYWYRQTLGQGPEFLTYFQNEAQLEKSRLLSDRFSAERPKGSFSTLEIQRTEQGDSAMYLCASSPGRERALEQFFGPGTRLTVL.

The chain links TRBV27 to TRBJ1-1; D is unclear. The ends were cut back, 7 bases at V and 7 bases at J, with 10 bases in the middle. CDR1 is MNHEY, CDR2 SMNVEV, per germline (reference sequence). CDR3 length: 11 amino acids. CDR3 amino acids: CASTSGLEAFF. Here the CDR3 DNA reads TGTGCCAGCACCTCAGGCCTTGAAGCTTTCTTT.

This chain connects TRBV28 to TRBJ1-2; the D is unclear. Trimming stripped 5 bases from V and 4 bases from J, with 17 bases between. This CDR3 contains 15 residues. Germline values: CDR1 MDHEN, CDR2 SYDVKM. The CDR3 protein is CASSSGEGKVYGYTF. For the CDR3, the DNA is TGTGCCAGCAGTAGTGGGGAGGGAAAGGTCTATGGCTACACCTTC.

This chain links TRBV28 with TRBJ2-2, with 11 bases that match TRBD1. From germline, CDR1 is MDHEN and CDR2 SYDVKM. The CDR3 has 17 amino acids. The trim removed 3 bases at V and 1 base at J, leaving 4 bases unmatched. Written as DNA, the CDR3 is TGTGCCAGCAGTTTGAGGACAGGGGGCGGGAACACCGGGGAGCTGTTTTTT. Protein: CASSLRTGGGNTGELFF.

This clone was detected ten times or more. The rearrangement joins TRBV18 to TRBJ1-2; TRBD1 is a possible D gene (5 bases). Deletions cut 2 bases from V and 4 bases from J, with 11 bases between. The germline gives CDR1 KGHSH, CDR2 LQKENI. The CDR3 contains 14 residues. The CDR3 is CASSPYRFSYGYTF. CDR3 sequence (DNA): TGTGCCAGCTCACCATACAGGTTCAGCTATGGCTACACCTTC.

The gene calls are TRBV28 and TRBJ2-3; 7 bases are a match to TRBD1. V shed 7 bases, J shed 3 bases, and the junction held 7 bases outside the gene matches. CDR1 MDHEN and CDR2 SYDVKM come from the germline V gene. The CDR3 consists of 14 residues. The CDR3 DNA is TGTGCCAGCACACAGGACAGGCTTACAGATACGCAGTATTTT. Amino acid sequence: CASTQDRLTDTQYF. The full variable domain, with the rest looked up from reference TRBV28 and TRBJ2-3, is DVKVTQSSRYLVKRTGEKVFLECVQDMDHENMFWYRQDPGLGLRLIYFSYDVKMKEKGDIPEGYSVSREKKERFSLILESASTNQTSMYLCASTQDRLTDTQYFGPGTRLTVL.

With respect to this clone: Within the sample, other DNA sequences also encode this same CDR3. This chain links TRBV5-6 with TRBJ2-1; D is possibly TRBD1 (6 bases). With 4 bases removed from V and 6 bases from J, the gap between germline ends came to 11 bases. The CDR3 covers 13 residues. CDR1 is SGHDT, CDR2 YYEEEE, per germline. CDR3 nucleotide sequence: TGTGCCAGCAGCCTTGGGACACCCAATGAGCAGTTCTTC. Its protein product is CASSLGTPNEQFF. The variable domain in full, completed from reference TRBV5-6 and TRBJ2-1, reads DAGVTQSPTHLIKTRGQQVTLRCSPKSGHDTVSWYQQALGQGPQFIFQYYEEEERQRGNFPDRFSGHQFPNYSSELNVNALLLGDSALYLCASSLGTPNEQFFGPGTRLTVL.